Listed below are T cell receptor beta chains from one sample, sequenced in a study of patients and donors after allogeneic stem cell transplantation. A single record per CDR3 protein comes from TCRdb applying MiXCR to the RT-PCR reads. The data hold approximately 98,000 distinct CDR3 sequences, with 35% to 45% observed a single time. The specimen sequenced was blood, either unsorted or a sorted T cell fraction (not recorded which). These receptors were collected from a human donor who was either an allogeneic HSCT recipient or a stem cell or donor lymphocyte infusion donor (not recorded which). It is not recorded whose cells these are; they may come from a transplant donor. Each CDR3 is given with its conserved first and last residue. Fields, in order: D gene, J gene, clone size, V gene, CDR3 protein, CDR3 DNA. D genes are given only for firm matches. Clone size is given for some rows only: seen once, a few or many times, or a class if the clone is expanded.

>.|TRBJ1-2|.|TRBV20-1
CSARIEGRYGYTF
TGCAGTGCTAGGATCGAGGGGAGATATGGCTACACCTTC
>.|TRBJ2-1|.|TRBV7-9
CASSLGQGNEQFF
TGTGCCAGCAGCTTAGGCCAGGGTAATGAGCAGTTCTTC
>.|TRBJ1-2|few|TRBV28
CASSLFEAHYGYTF
TGTGCCAGCAGTTTATTTGAGGCCCACTATGGCTACACCTTC
>TRBD2|TRBJ2-5|.|TRBV29-1
CSVARRERETQYF
TGCAGCGTTGCTAGGCGGGAGAGGGAGACCCAGTACTTC
>.|TRBJ2-3|.|TRBV6-2/TRBV6-3
CASSYSGDTQYF
TGTGCCAGCAGTTACTCGGGAGATACGCAGTATTTT
>.|TRBJ1-2|few|TRBV5-1
CASSSGDNFYGYTF
TGCGCCAGCAGCTCGGGGGACAACTTCTATGGCTACACCTTC
>.|TRBJ1-2|few|TRBV6-1
CASKGRADYGYTF
TGTGCCAGCAAGGGGCGGGCGGACTATGGCTACACCTTC
>.|TRBJ2-7|few|TRBV6-2/TRBV6-3
CASSYRWRATYEQYF
TGTGCCAGCAGTTATAGGTGGCGGGCCACCTACGAGCAGTACTTC
>TRBD2|TRBJ2-1|.|TRBV7-9
CASSPGGLLSYNEQFF
TGTGCCAGCAGCCCGGGGGGGCTACTCTCCTACAATGAGCAGTTCTTC
>TRBD2|TRBJ2-3|few|TRBV5-1
CASSNSGSSDTQYF
TGCGCCAGCAGCAATAGCGGGAGTTCGGATACGCAGTATTTT
>.|TRBJ1-1|few|TRBV12-3/TRBV12-4
CASRALNTEAFF
TGTGCCAGCAGGGCCTTAAACACTGAAGCTTTCTTT
>TRBD1|TRBJ2-1|.|TRBV6-2/TRBV6-3
CASSYRPGTGLGYNEQFF
TGTGCCAGCAGTTACCGTCCCGGGACAGGGCTCGGCTACAATGAGCAGTTCTTC
>.|TRBJ2-1|once|TRBV28
CASSLPSAMPYNEQFF
TGTGCCAGCAGTTTACCTAGTGCCATGCCCTACAATGAGCAGTTCTTC
>TRBD2|TRBJ2-1|many|TRBV7-3
CASSAGVNNEQFF
TGTGCCAGCAGCGCGGGAGTCAACAATGAGCAGTTCTTC
>.|TRBJ1-1|.|TRBV18
CASSPLAMDTEAFF
TGTGCCAGCTCACCACTAGCAATGGACACTGAAGCTTTCTTT
>TRBD1|TRBJ2-7|.|TRBV15
CATRPGTGAYYEQYF
TGTGCCACCAGACCCGGGACAGGAGCTTATTACGAGCAGTACTTC
>.|TRBJ2-4|.|TRBV3-1
CASSQGARIQYF
TGTGCCAGCAGCCAAGGAGCTAGGATTCAGTACTTC
>.|TRBJ2-5|.|TRBV7-9
CASSLLAEETQYF
TGTGCCAGCAGCTTGCTCGCGGAAGAGACCCAGTACTTC
>.|TRBJ1-1|few|TRBV12-3/TRBV12-4
CASSPRVRANTEAFF
TGTGCCAGCAGCCCCCGGGTAAGGGCGAACACTGAAGCTTTCTTT
>.|TRBJ2-7|.|TRBV15
CATSRDSSYEQYF
TGTGCCACCAGCAGGGACAGCTCCTACGAGCAGTACTTC
>.|TRBJ2-5|.|TRBV6-5
CASSSSWEAETQYF
TGTGCCAGCAGCTCCTCGTGGGAGGCGGAGACCCAGTACTTC
>.|TRBJ1-5|.|TRBV20-1
CSARGLEPQHF
TGCAGTGCTAGGGGCCTTGAGCCCCAGCATTTT
>.|TRBJ1-5|.|TRBV5-1
CASSLGGGRDQPQHF
TGCGCCAGCAGCTTGGGCGGGGGGCGAGATCAGCCCCAGCATTTT
>.|TRBJ2-1|medium-sized|TRBV29-1
CSVGPGTARSGKVNEQFF
TGCAGCGTTGGCCCTGGGACAGCCCGTAGCGGGAAGGTCAATGAGCAGTTCTTC
>.|TRBJ1-1|.|TRBV15
CATSRWGGADTEAFF
TGTGCCACCAGCAGATGGGGGGGAGCAGACACTGAAGCTTTCTTT
>.|TRBJ1-1|few|TRBV6-2/TRBV6-3
CASSSHRVLNTEAFF
TGTGCCAGCAGTTCCCACAGGGTACTGAACACTGAAGCTTTCTTT
>.|TRBJ1-5|few|TRBV24-1
CATSVGASPQHF
TGTGCCACCAGTGTAGGGGCCTCGCCCCAGCATTTT
>.|TRBJ1-1|.|TRBV4-2
CASSQVSDSPRLPFF
TGTGCCAGCAGCCAAGTATCGGACAGCCCCCGGCTTCCTTTCTTT